Presented here are 6 T cell receptor beta chains from one specimen sequenced in a study of T cells in Graves' hyperthyroidism and ophthalmopathy. Authors of the study amplified TCR beta CDR3 regions from RNA transcripts. During a first-round RT-PCR of the TCR CDR3, the HTBI primer set was used. TCRdb reprocessed the multiplex PCR reads with MiXCR, giving one entry per CDR3 protein. The sample shows about 350,000 distinct CDR3 sequences, 15% to 20% of them seen only once. Sequencing used blood. The receptors here all came from a middle-aged woman with Graves' ophthalmopathy.

The V call is TRBV28, the J call TRBJ2-7; D is ambiguous. Germline CDR1 reads MDHEN; CDR2 reads SYDVKM. The germline V and J ends were trimmed by 2 bases and 0 bases, with 5 bases remaining between them. There are 13 residues in the CDR3. CDR3 sequence reads: CASSLQRSYEQYF. Written as DNA, the CDR3 is TGTGCCAGCAGTTTACAGCGCTCCTACGAGCAGTACTTC.

This clonotype was found many times. The chain uses TRBV7-2 and TRBJ2-7; 7 bases agree with TRBD2. The CDR3 totals 15 residues. V was pared by 0 bases and J by 3 bases, with 5 bases of the junction left unmatched. Per germline, CDR1 SGHTA and CDR2 FQGNSA. CDR3 nucleotide sequence: TGTGCCAGCAGCTTAGCGGGAGGGGCGAACTACGAGCAGTACTTC. This encodes CASSLAGGANYEQYF.

This clonotype was picked up many times. A much bigger clone sits one base away, suggesting this may be a read error. The genes are TRBV6-2 or TRBV6-3 and TRBJ2-5; 12 bases are shared with TRBD1. The CDR3 runs to 14 residues. The germline CDR1 and CDR2 sequences are MNHEY and SVGEGT. Trimming at V came to 8 bases and at J to 7 bases, leaving 8 bases not matched to a gene. In nucleotides, the CDR3 is TGTGCCAGCGGGGGGACAGGGGGCAGTGGGACCCAGTACTTC. It codes for CASGGTGGSGTQYF.

This clonotype was observed at least ten times. For the CDR3, the DNA is TGTGCCAGCAGTTTATCGCAGGAGCTCGCAGCTTTCTTT. Residues: CASSLSQELAAFF. The chain carries TRBV12-3 or TRBV12-4 and TRBJ1-1; D is undetermined. The CDR3 has 13 amino acids. V gave up 2 bases and J gave up 10 bases, with 14 bases separating them.

The rearrangement links TRBV6-1 to TRBJ1-6, with D maybe TRBD1 (6 bases). The CDR3 is made up of 15 amino acids. CDR1 is MNHNS and CDR2 is SASEGT in the germline V gene. The V end was cut by 4 bases, the J end by 9 bases, with 16 bases between. CDR3: CASSVQTGSGSPLHF. Written as DNA, the CDR3 is TGTGCCAGCAGTGTACAGACAGGATCTGGTTCACCCCTCCACTTT.

This clonotype was found many times. The J gene is TRBJ2-2, the V gene TRBV28, with D possibly matching TRBD2 (6 bases). V was pared by 2 bases and J by 8 bases, with 18 bases between. Germline values: CDR1 MDHEN, CDR2 SYDVKM. The CDR3 extends over 16 amino acids. CDR3 in DNA: TGTGCCAGCAGTTTAATCGGTGGTCTAGCGAGGGGGGAGCTGTTTTTT. Its protein product is CASSLIGGLARGELFF.